These T cell receptor beta chains were read from a single sample in a study of blood T cell repertoires in COVID-19. Libraries were prepared by immunoSEQ multiplex PCR; TCRdb keeps only in-frame clonotypes and omits some of them. The repertoire holds hundreds of thousands of clones, with roughly 90% as singletons. The sequenced material came from PBMCs or T cells enriched from blood (not recorded which). These receptors were obtained from a man aged 55 to 70 who had recovered from COVID-19. CDR3s include the opening cysteine and the closing phenylalanine or tryptophan. A D gene is named only where the DNA matches it firmly. Clone size is stated in some rows and not others, as once, few, many or a class when expanded.

abundance	v_gene	j_gene	d_gene	CDR3aa	CDR3nt
-	TRBV19	TRBJ1-6	-	CASSIQGSYNSPLHF	TGTGCCAGTAGTATACAGGGGAGCTATAATTCACCCCTCCACTTT
-	TRBV2	TRBJ2-4	TRBD1	CASRRDRVSDIQYF	TGTGCCAGCAGGCGTGACAGGGTCTCGGACATTCAGTACTTC
-	TRBV18	TRBJ1-2	TRBD1	CASSQGQINGYTF	TGTGCCAGCTCACAGGGACAGATTAATGGCTACACCTTC
-	TRBV29-1	TRBJ1-2	-	CSVTGQNYNYGYTF	TGCAGCGTCACCGGACAGAATTACAACTATGGCTACACCTTC
-	TRBV5-4	TRBJ1-4	-	CAVGSRNEKLFF	TGTGCCGTCGGGAGCCGTAATGAAAAACTGTTTTTT
-	TRBV6-5	TRBJ1-1	-	CASTDGDKGPTEAFF	TGTGCCAGCACCGACGGGGACAAGGGCCCCACTGAAGCTTTCTTT
-	TRBV4-1	TRBJ1-1	-	CASSQTTLNTEAFF	TGCGCCAGCAGCCAAACAACATTGAACACTGAAGCTTTCTTT
-	TRBV12-5	TRBJ1-5	-	CASATQNQPQHF	TGTGCTAGTGCCACACAAAATCAGCCCCAGCATTTT
-	TRBV5-1	TRBJ2-1	-	CASSLVGGLAYNEQFF	TGCGCCAGCAGCTTGGTGGGGGGTTTAGCCTACAATGAGCAGTTCTTC
-	TRBV3-1/TRBV3-2	TRBJ2-7	TRBD1	CASSGTGVGEQYF	TGTGCCAGCAGCGGGACAGGGGTGGGCGAGCAGTACTTC
-	TRBV15	TRBJ2-1	TRBD1	CATASQQGSYNEQFF	TGTGCCACCGCCAGCCAACAGGGGTCCTACAATGAGCAGTTCTTC
-	TRBV2	TRBJ2-1	TRBD2	CASKNSGGALSNEQFF	TGTGCCAGCAAGAACAGCGGGGGGGCACTAAGCAATGAGCAGTTCTTC
-	TRBV7-9	TRBJ2-1	TRBD1	CASSPGGQGSTYNEQFF	TGTGCCAGCAGCCCTGGAGGACAGGGGAGCACCTACAATGAGCAGTTCTTC
-	TRBV19	TRBJ2-5	-	CASSIGAQAYQETQYF	TGTGCCAGTAGTATAGGTGCCCAGGCCTACCAAGAGACCCAGTACTTC
-	TRBV6-4	TRBJ2-7	TRBD2	CASSESRRGDGSSYEQYF	TGTGCCAGCAGTGAATCGCGGCGGGGGGACGGCAGCTCCTACGAGCAGTACTTC
-	TRBV27	TRBJ1-6	TRBD1	CASSPGQGGSPLHF	TGTGCCAGCAGTCCCGGACAGGGAGGGTCACCCCTCCACTTT
few	TRBV6-5	TRBJ1-6	-	CASSFLGGSPLHF	TGTGCCAGCAGTTTTTTGGGAGGTTCACCCCTCCACTTT
-	TRBV7-9	TRBJ1-2	-	CASSLAGGNRGYTF	TGTGCCAGCAGCTTAGCGGGGGGAAACCGGGGCTACACCTTC
-	TRBV18	TRBJ2-1	-	CASSPNLIYNEQFF	TGTGCCAGCTCACCTAACCTAATCTACAATGAGCAGTTCTTC
-	TRBV5-1	TRBJ2-1	-	CASSLAGIAGDEQFF	TGCGCCAGCAGCTTGGCAGGAATCGCGGGTGATGAGCAGTTCTTC
-	TRBV4-1	TRBJ1-2	-	CASSQDLGRRGGYTF	TGCGCCAGCAGCCAAGATCTCGGTAGGCGGGGAGGCTACACCTTC
-	TRBV14	TRBJ2-3	-	CASSQVTLRDTQYF	TGTGCCAGCAGCCAAGTCACCCTGCGTGATACGCAGTATTTT
-	TRBV5-6	TRBJ1-2	-	CASSFLQGNDTF	TGTGCCAGCAGCTTTTTACAGGGTAACGACACCTTC
-	TRBV6-6	TRBJ1-1	-	CASRTTGQTFF	TGTGCCAGCAGGACGACAGGCCAGACTTTCTTT
once	TRBV5-1	TRBJ2-2	TRBD2	CASSLFTSGRALDTGELFF	TGCGCCAGCAGCTTGTTTACTAGCGGGAGGGCCCTCGACACCGGGGAGCTGTTTTTT
-	TRBV6-1	TRBJ1-5	-	CASSEARVVGVDQPQHF	TGTGCCAGCAGTGAAGCGCGCGTTGTCGGAGTGGATCAGCCCCAGCATTTT
-	TRBV19	TRBJ1-1	TRBD1	CASSPGQGNTEAFF	TGTGCCAGTAGTCCCGGACAGGGGAACACTGAAGCTTTCTTT
-	TRBV3-1/TRBV3-2	TRBJ2-7	TRBD2	CACGLAGGYEQYF	TGTGCCTGCGGACTAGCGGGAGGGTACGAGCAGTACTTC
-	TRBV2	TRBJ2-6	-	CASTTGPPGANVLTF	TGTGCCAGCACCACAGGGCCCCCGGGGGCCAACGTCCTGACTTTC
-	TRBV5-8	TRBJ2-1	TRBD2	CATNGGRGGRRYNEQFF	TGTGCCACCAATGGGGGGAGGGGTGGGAGACGGTACAATGAGCAGTTCTTC
-	TRBV18	TRBJ1-2	-	CASSRLQQAGYTF	TGTGCCAGCTCCCGCCTACAGCAGGCTGGCTACACCTTC
-	TRBV6-5	TRBJ1-2	-	CASSYADYGYTF	TGTGCCAGCAGTTACGCGGACTATGGCTACACCTTC
-	TRBV5-1	TRBJ1-1	-	CASTEGVNTEAFF	TGCGCCAGCACGGAAGGGGTTAACACTGAAGCTTTCTTT